These 7 T cell receptor beta chains were sequenced from one sample in a study of blood T cell repertoires in COVID-19. Repertoires were generated with immunoSEQ multiplex PCR, while TCRdb's copy carries only in-frame clones and drops some. The sample gives about 110,000 clones, 65% to 80% of which show up once; roughly 2% is in the top ten. Sequenced sample: peripheral blood. All receptors come from a woman aged 40 to 50 with acute or convalescent COVID-19.

This clone was observed a few times. The chain employs TRBV3-1 (or the pseudogene TRBV3-2) and TRBJ2-6; perhaps TRBD1 as D (6 bases). V was trimmed by 2 bases and J by 1 base, leaving 15 bases between them. The CDR3 extends over 18 amino acids. Per germline, CDR1 LGHDT and CDR2 YNNKEL (reference sequence). The CDR3 loop reads CASSQHTGTTSGANVLTF. The CDR3 DNA follows: TGTGCCAGCAGCCAACACACAGGGACCACTTCTGGGGCCAACGTCCTGACTTTC.

V gene TRBV5-4 combines with J gene TRBJ1-1; D is possibly TRBD1 (6 bases). With 5 bases removed from V and 6 bases from J, the gap between germline ends came to 14 bases. Germline-derived CDR1 and CDR2 are SGHNT and YYREEE (reference sequence). The CDR3 has 13 residues. The CDR3 loop reads CASSSWTAAEAFF. The CDR3 DNA follows: TGTGCCAGCAGTTCTTGGACAGCCGCTGAAGCTTTCTTT.

The chain links TRBV5-1 to TRBJ1-1; D is possibly TRBD1 (5 bases). From germline, CDR1 is SGHRS and CDR2 YFSETQ. V was trimmed by 1 base and J by 0 bases, leaving 10 bases between them. This CDR3 region has 15 residues. The CDR3 protein is CASSLLQTVNTEAFF. The CDR3 nucleotides read TGCGCCAGCAGCTTGCTCCAGACAGTGAACACTGAAGCTTTCTTT. Looking up the rest from reference TRBV5-1 and TRBJ1-1 gives the full variable domain: KAGVTQTPRYLIKTRGQQVTLSCSPISGHRSVSWYQQTPGQGLQFLFEYFSETQRNKGNFPGRFSGRQFSNSRSEMNVSTLELGDSALYLCASSLLQTVNTEAFFGQGTRLTVV.

The chain uses TRBV6-5 and TRBJ2-3; TRBD1 is a possible D gene (6 bases). The V gene's germline CDR1 is MNHEY and CDR2 SVGAGI. This CDR3 is built from 12 residues. In DNA form, the CDR3 reads TGTGCGTCGGCGGACAGAACAGATACGCAGTATTTT. It specifies CASADRTDTQYF.

The chain carries TRBV11-2 and TRBJ2-3; 8 nucleotides match TRBD2. The CDR3 sequence is 17 residues long. Trimming at V came to 5 bases and at J to 2 bases, leaving 12 bases not matched to a gene. Germline-derived CDR1 and CDR2 are SGHAT and FQNNGV. DNA of the CDR3: TGTGCCAGCAGCAGAGGCCTCGGGGGGGCAGACACAGATACGCAGTATTTT. It codes for CASSRGLGGADTDTQYF.

V usage is TRBV6-6 and J usage is TRBJ2-3; 9 nucleotides line up with TRBD2. The CDR3 is made up of 16 amino acids. CDR1 and CDR2 (germline): MNHNY, SVGAGI (reference sequence). Losses at the gene ends were 0 bases for V and 5 bases for J; bases not matched to a gene: 6. The CDR3 region is CASSYSGGGAGDTQYF. The CDR3 DNA sequence: TGTGCCAGCAGTTACTCCGGCGGGGGGGCGGGAGATACGCAGTATTTT.

V is TRBV19 and J is TRBJ1-5; 10 nucleotides line up with TRBD1. The germline V gene encodes CDR1 LNHDA and CDR2 SQIVND (reference sequence). Unmatched junction bases numbered 4, after V lost 11 bases and J lost 6 bases. The CDR3 consists of 12 residues. CDR3 region: CASGQGFQPQHF. The DNA for the CDR3 is TGTGCCTCGGGACAGGGGTTTCAGCCCCAGCATTTT. Full variable domain (outside the CDR3, taken from reference TRBV19 and TRBJ1-5): DGGITQSPKYLFRKEGQNVTLSCEQNLNHDAMYWYRQDPGQGLRLIYYSQIVNDFQKGDIAEGYSVSREKKESFPLTVTSAQKNPTAFYLCASGQGFQPQHFGDGTRLSIL.